Following are 26 T cell receptor beta chains from one sample sequenced in a study of glioma-infiltrating T cells. The iRepertoire nested amplicon-rescue multiplex PCR amplified TCR alpha and beta CDR3s from RNA. TCRdb called the multiplex PCR reads again in MiXCR, with one record for every CDR3 protein. The top ten hold around 40% of the sample, which has over 90,000 distinct CDR3 sequences, 29% seen once. Sequencing input: glioma tissue, nonneoplastic brain tissue, or PBMCs (not recorded which). These receptors were taken from a human donor with low-grade glioma or glioblastoma, undergoing nonglioma brain surgery, or in good health (not recorded which).

This clonotype was found many times. V and J are TRBV4-2 and TRBJ2-7, with TRBD1 matching over 7 bases. CDR1 and CDR2 (germline): LGHNA, YNFKEQ. The CDR3 sequence is 14 residues long. V shed 4 bases, J shed 5 bases, and the junction held 8 bases outside the gene matches. The CDR3 DNA sequence: TGTGCCAGCAGCCGAACCGGGACAGACGACGAGCAGTACTTC. Amino acids: CASSRTGTDDEQYF.

Points on this clonotype: Mismatch with germline at one junction end may stem from a read error. The chain has TRBV27 and TRBJ2-1; 9 bases agree with TRBD2. In germline, CDR1 is MNHEY, CDR2 SMNVEV (reference sequence). The CDR3 is made up of 15 amino acids. The CDR3 DNA sequence: TGTGCCTGCAGTGCGTCTAGCGGGGATTACAATGAGCAGTTCTTC. It specifies CACSASSGDYNEQFF.

In the case of this clonotype: A junction boundary mismatches the germline segment, possibly from a read error. The rearrangement uses TRBV7-9 and TRBJ1-4; D possibly corresponds to TRBD1 (5 bases). Germline V gene sequence: CDR1 SEHNR, CDR2 FQNEAQ (reference sequence). This CDR3 spans 14 amino acids. CDR3 bases: TGTGCCAGCAGCGAAGGGACGGGGAATGAAAAACTGCTTTTT. Translated: CASSEGTGNEKLLF.

The chain uses TRBV12-3 or TRBV12-4 and TRBJ2-3; 8 bases line up with TRBD2. This CDR3 has 14 residues. With V trimmed by 3 bases and J by 1 base, 0 bases remained unmatched. Here the CDR3 DNA reads TGTGCCAGCAGTTTGCGGGGGGGCACAGATACGCAGTATTTT. Protein product: CASSLRGGTDTQYF.

This clonotype has only a few counts. V gene TRBV4-1 combines with J gene TRBJ1-4; D is ambiguous. This CDR3 has 13 amino acids. V was clipped by 4 bases and J by 1 base, with 4 bases between them. The V gene's germline CDR1 is MGHRA and CDR2 YSYEKL. In DNA form, the CDR3 reads TGCGCCAGCAGCCTCGGAACTAATGAAAAACTGTTTTTT. Encoded protein: CASSLGTNEKLFF.

On this clonotype itself: This clone may be a read error of a much larger clone one base away. V usage is TRBV18 and J usage is TRBJ2-3; no clear D. This CDR3 is 13 amino acids long. V was trimmed by 9 bases and J by 0 bases, leaving 10 bases between them. CDR1 and CDR2 from the germline V gene are KGHSH and LQKENI. This CDR3 is CARSTTSTDTQYF. In DNA form, the CDR3 reads TGTGCCAGATCAACCACTAGCACAGATACGCAGTATTTT. The variable domain in full, completed from reference TRBV18 and TRBJ2-3, reads NAGVMQNPRHLVRRRGQEARLRCSPMKGHSHVYWYRQLPEEGLKFMVYLQKENIIDESGMPKERFSAEFPKEGPSILRIQQVVRGDSAAYFCARSTTSTDTQYFGPGTRLTVL.

The J gene is TRBJ2-7, the V gene TRBV7-2; 7 nucleotides align to TRBD1. The CDR3 extends over 13 amino acids. Germline assignment: CDR1 SGHTA and CDR2 FQGNSA. V gave up 5 bases and J gave up 2 bases; unmatched junction bases: 3. The CDR3 loop is CASSPGQTYEQYF. As DNA, the CDR3 is TGTGCCAGCAGCCCGGGACAGACCTACGAGCAGTACTTC.

In its sample, this clonotype was seen many times. V usage is TRBV6-1 and J usage is TRBJ1-1; possibly TRBD1 for D (5 bases). CDR1 and CDR2 from the germline V gene are MNHNS and SASEGT. This CDR3 spans 11 amino acids. Trimming removed 7 bases at V and 7 bases at J, with 10 bases between. The CDR3 bases are TGTGCCAGCACCGGGACTTATGAAGCTTTCTTT. Translated, it gives CASTGTYEAFF.

Note on this clonotype: The junction shows a germline mismatch at one end, possibly a read error. V usage is TRBV4-3 and J usage is TRBJ2-5, with D possibly matching TRBD2 (6 bases). The CDR3 is 15 amino acids. Germline V gene data show CDR1 as LGHNA and CDR2 as YSLEER. The CDR3 sequence is CASSKDFGGGETQYF. CDR3 in DNA: TGCGCCAGCAGCAAAGATTTCGGGGGTGGAGAGACCCAGTACTTC.

This clonotype showed up many times. V gene TRBV7-2 combines with J gene TRBJ2-3; D is perhaps TRBD2 (6 bases). The CDR3 runs to 15 residues. V shed 5 bases and J shed 5 bases, with 17 bases lying between them. CDR1 is SGHTA, CDR2 FQGNSA, per germline. CDR3 in DNA: TGTGCCAGCAGCCTCACCGGGACTGGAGTAGATACGCAGTATTTT. Protein sequence: CASSLTGTGVDTQYF.

In regard to this clonotype: This may come from a read error, since a much larger clone is one base off. This sequence joins TRBV25-1 and TRBJ1-2; D is uncertain. CDR3 size: 11 residues. Trimming took off 2 bases at V and 10 bases at J, with 8 bases between the two ends. Germline assignment: CDR1 MGHDK and CDR2 SYGVNS. Here the CDR3 DNA reads TGTGCCAGCAGTGAACCTCTCCTCTACACCTTC. Protein: CASSEPLLYTF.

This clonotype was seen ten or more times. The V gene is TRBV29-1, the J gene TRBJ2-7; D perhaps matches TRBD2 (6 bases). V lost 7 bases and J lost 9, with 16 bases in between. The length of the CDR3 is 11 residues. Germline values: CDR1 SQVTM, CDR2 ANQGSEA. In nucleotides, the CDR3 is TGCAGCGCTCGCGGGGCTTTCGGGCAGTACTTC. Its protein is CSARGAFGQYF.

Only a few counts were recorded for this clonotype. With a much larger clone just one base away, this may be a read error. The CDR3 end shows no conserved phenylalanine or tryptophan, and so a read error is likely. V and J are TRBV10-3 and TRBJ2-5; D uncertain. The V and J ends lost 8 bases and 5 bases respectively, with 12 bases between them. The CDR3 sequence is 12 residues long. Germline CDR1 and CDR2: ENHRY and SYGVKD. The CDR3 here is CAIGVTGETQYL. CDR3 DNA sequence: TGTGCCATCGGCGTCACTGGCGAGACCCAGTACCTC.

This clonotype was detected many times. The rearrangement uses TRBV6-1 and TRBJ1-1; maybe TRBD1 (6 bases). The CDR3 contains 12 residues. Per the germline V gene, CDR1 is MNHNS and CDR2 is SASEGT. Trimming pared 5 bases from V and 11 bases from J, leaving 15 bases between. The DNA for the CDR3 is TGTGCCAGCAGTCCGAGACAGGTCCAGGCTTTCTTT. Residues: CASSPRQVQAFF.

Ten or more counts support this clonotype. The chain has TRBV29-1 and TRBJ1-1; D is perhaps TRBD1 (6 bases). The V gene lost 7 bases and the J gene lost 0 bases, with 9 bases spanning the gap. The CDR3 runs 12 residues. CDR1 is SQVTM, CDR2 ANQGSEA, per germline. CDR3 protein: CSEYRVNTEAFF. The CDR3 DNA reads as TGCAGCGAGTACAGGGTGAACACTGAAGCTTTCTTT.

The chain joins TRBV11-2 to TRBJ2-7; tentatively, D is TRBD1 (6 bases). This CDR3 has 14 residues. Deletions cut 5 bases from V and 3 bases from J, with 14 bases between. In germline, CDR1 is SGHAT, CDR2 FQNNGV. The CDR3 spells CASSPDRQSYEQYF. For the CDR3, the DNA is TGTGCCAGCAGCCCGGACAGACAAAGCTACGAGCAGTACTTC.

This clonotype was found many times. The chain recombines TRBV7-2 with TRBJ1-3; D not resolved. Between the trimmed V and J ends, which lost 5 bases and 2 bases, there was a span of 13 bases. In germline, CDR1 is SGHTA, CDR2 FQGNSA. CDR3 size: 15 residues. CDR3 bases: TGTGCCAGCAGCGCCGACGTTGGGGCTGGAAACACCATATATTTT. It encodes CASSADVGAGNTIYF.

Remarks on this clonotype: A read error may explain this, as a much larger clone is one base away. The chain couples TRBV6-2 or TRBV6-3 to TRBJ2-1; TRBD2 aligns across 10 bases. Germline V gene lookup returns CDR1 MNHEY and CDR2 SVGEGT. The ends lost 7 bases at V and 4 bases at J; junction bases unmatched: 4. The CDR3 covers 14 residues. CDR3 sequence: CASNSGGAYNEQFF. In DNA, the CDR3 is TGTGCCAGCAACAGCGGGGGGGCGTACAATGAGCAGTTCTTC.

This clonotype was seen at least ten times. J is TRBJ2-7 and V is TRBV2; perhaps TRBD1 as D (6 bases). CDR3 length: 13 residues. The germline V and J ends were trimmed by 6 bases and 5 bases, with 14 bases remaining between them. Germline V gene lookup returns CDR1 SNHLY and CDR2 FYNNEI. Here the CDR3 DNA reads TGTGCCAGCAGGGCTACAGGGTCTAACGAGCAGTACTTC. Translating it yields CASRATGSNEQYF.

The CDR3 nucleotides read TGTGCCAGCATCTTACCGGGCTCGGTAGATGAGCAGTTCTTC. Translated, it gives CASILPGSVDEQFF. The rearrangement uses TRBV6-1 and TRBJ2-1, with D unresolved. The CDR3 has 14 amino acids. V shed 7 bases and J shed 8 bases, with 18 bases lying between them. Germline CDR1 MNHNS, CDR2 SASEGT.

This chain links TRBV19 with TRBJ2-7, with TRBD1 identical over 10 bases. The V gene end was trimmed by 7 bases and the J gene end by 2 bases; junction bases not matched to a gene: 8. CDR1 is LNHDA and CDR2 is SQIVND in the germline V gene (reference sequence). CDR3 length equals 15 residues. The CDR3 protein is CASTPPGTGAYEQYF. The CDR3 DNA follows: TGTGCCAGTACCCCTCCCGGGACAGGGGCCTACGAGCAGTACTTC.

This chain links TRBV18 with TRBJ2-1; 7 positions agree with TRBD1. CDR1 and CDR2 (germline): KGHSH, LQKENI. The CDR3 consists of 16 residues. J gave up 4 bases and V 2 bases, and 8 bases lay outside the gene matches. The CDR3 DNA sequence: TGTGCCAGCTCACCAGACCGGGACAGCCTTTACAATGAGCAGTTCTTC. Translated: CASSPDRDSLYNEQFF.

The chain uses TRBV7-2 and TRBJ2-1; TRBD2 might be the D (7 bases). The CDR3 is made up of 16 amino acids. CDR1 is SGHTA and CDR2 is FQGNSA in the germline V gene. V was cut by 1 base and J by 1 base, with 11 bases left in between. In DNA, the CDR3 is TGTGCCAGCAGCTTAGGGGGGGGGGCATCCTACAATGAGCAGTTCTTC. Its translation: CASSLGGGASYNEQFF.

The table lists this clonotype with a few counts. This rearrangement joins TRBV14 to TRBJ2-5; either TRBD1 or TRBD2 may supply D (6 bases each). The CDR3 runs to 15 residues. The V gene's germline CDR1 is SGHDN and CDR2 FVKESK. Trimming removed 0 bases at V and 5 bases at J, with 13 bases between. The CDR3 coding sequence is TGTGCCAGCAGCCAAGATTGGGGGGCCGGGGAGACCCAGTACTTC. Translated, it gives CASSQDWGAGETQYF.

Here the CDR3 reads CASSRPGQPPYEQYF. DNA for the CDR3: TGTGCCAGCAGCCGGCCGGGACAGCCACCCTACGAGCAGTACTTC. The chain has TRBV7-8 and TRBJ2-7; TRBD1 matches 7 bases. CDR3 length equals 15 residues. Germline V gives CDR1 SGHVS, CDR2 FQNEAQ. V trimming: 5 bases; J trimming: 2 bases; junction bases outside the gene matches: 9.

This clonotype was observed at least ten times. The rearrangement links TRBV20-1 to TRBJ1-5, with 7 positions matching TRBD1. Losses at the gene ends were 8 bases for V and 1 base for J; bases not matched to a gene: 2. The CDR3 has 12 amino acids. Germline V gives CDR1 DFQATT, CDR2 SNEGSKA (reference sequence). The CDR3 DNA reads as TGCAGTCCGGGACAGAGCAATCAGCCCCAGCATTTT. Encoded protein: CSPGQSNQPQHF.